The 26 T cell receptor beta chains in this list originate from one sample, sequenced in a study of CD8 T cells in ankylosing spondylitis (dated by TCRdb to about 2017). The antigens of these receptors remain unknown. To prepare the library, 5' RACE was applied. Sequenced on an Illumina HiSeq 2500. Clones were called with MiXCR by TCRdb after fastp trimmed the public reads at Q25, and only in-frame beta chains were retained. Each entry merges the rows of one CDR3 protein and shows their most common DNA and genes. The sample has approximately 440,000 distinct CDR3 sequences on record, about 15% of them singletons. 1% of the sample rests with the top ten. The study at large found these results: Blood from ankylosing spondylitis patients appeared to be characterized by a TCR beta motif composed of about eight highly homologous amino acid variants.

What was sequenced was blood, either unsorted or a sorted T cell fraction (not recorded which). The receptors come from a male donor with ankylosing spondylitis.

The V call is TRBV6-1, the J call TRBJ1-5; D remains ambiguous. V lost 6 bases to trimming and J lost 2 bases, with 11 bases between them. The CDR3 length is 14 residues. Germline V gives CDR1 MNHNS, CDR2 SASEGT. The chain's CDR3 is CASSSSVGNQPQHF. CDR3 bases: TGTGCCAGCAGCTCATCGGTAGGCAATCAGCCCCAGCATTTT.

The chain links TRBV6-1 to TRBJ2-5; TRBD2 matches 10 bases. This CDR3 spans 15 amino acids. J lost 2 bases, V lost 5 bases, and 5 bases had no gene match. CDR1 is MNHNS and CDR2 is SASEGT in the germline V gene. CDR3 residues: CASSRSGGGQETQYF. CDR3 nucleotides: TGTGCCAGCAGTCGGAGCGGGGGGGGACAAGAGACCCAGTACTTC.

The chain is built from TRBV2 and TRBJ2-5; either TRBD1 or TRBD2 may fit D (5 bases each). Deletions cut 5 bases from V and 2 bases from J, with 12 bases between. The CDR3 consists of 14 residues. Looked up from germline, CDR1 is SNHLY and CDR2 is FYNNEI. CDR3 sequence: CASSSGTRQETQYF. CDR3 nucleotide sequence: TGTGCCAGCAGTTCCGGGACCAGACAAGAGACCCAGTACTTC.

This clonotype has only a few counts. This chain joins TRBV7-3 and TRBJ2-2; either TRBD1 or TRBD2 may supply D (5 bases each). Trimming took off 5 bases at V and 5 bases at J, with 15 bases between the two ends. The CDR3 covers 15 residues. Per germline, CDR1 SGHTA and CDR2 FQGTGA. In DNA, the CDR3 is TGTGCCAGCAGCATGGGACCGAGGGAAACCGGGGAGCTGTTTTTT. Its protein product is CASSMGPRETGELFF.

The chain has TRBV7-9 and TRBJ2-1, with 9 bases aligning to TRBD1. V trimming: 5 bases; J trimming: 14 bases; junction bases outside the gene matches: 10. CDR3 length: 13 residues. CDR1 is SEHNR and CDR2 is FQNEAQ in the germline V gene (reference sequence). The CDR3 coding sequence is TGTGCCAGCAGCCGTGTGACCGGGACAGGGAAGTTCTTC. Translated: CASSRVTGTGKFF.

The chain carries TRBV20-1 and TRBJ2-5, with a tentative D call TRBD1 (6 bases). The germline V gene encodes CDR1 DFQATT and CDR2 SNEGSKA (reference sequence). V lost 4 bases to trimming and J lost 3 bases, with 18 bases between them. This CDR3 region has 15 residues. The CDR3 here is CSATDPTGSKETQYF. CDR3 sequence (DNA): TGCAGTGCTACCGATCCGACAGGCTCTAAAGAGACCCAGTACTTC.

This clonotype was counted once. A much larger clone lies one base from this, so it may be a read error. The conserved final phenylalanine or tryptophan is absent from the CDR3, which likely points to a read error. The chain couples TRBV7-2 to TRBJ2-2; 8 bases map to TRBD1. With V trimmed by 3 bases and J by 4 bases, 4 bases remained unmatched. This CDR3 comprises 15 residues. Per germline, CDR1 SGHTA and CDR2 FQGNSA. The CDR3 bases are TGTGCCAGCAGCTTCGGACAGGGTACCACCGGGGAGCTGTTTTCT. This translates into CASSFGQGTTGELFS.

This clonotype came up a few times. The chain employs TRBV4-1 and TRBJ1-2, with a weak D call TRBD1 (5 bases). The CDR3 is made up of 15 amino acids. Between the trimmed V and J ends, which lost 4 bases and 0 bases, there was a span of 12 bases. Per the germline V gene, CDR1 is MGHRA and CDR2 is YSYEKL. CDR3 residues: CASSRVGTSNYGYTF. The CDR3 DNA sequence: TGCGCCAGCAGCCGGGTCGGGACGTCTAACTATGGCTACACCTTC.

Ten or more counts support this clonotype. This chain joins TRBV5-1 and TRBJ1-1, with no clear D. The ends were cut back, 0 bases at V and 7 bases at J, with 13 bases in the middle. This CDR3 is built from 14 residues. Germline V lookup: CDR1 SGHRS, CDR2 YFSETQ. CDR3 loop: CASSLGGETLEAFF. In nucleotides, the CDR3 is TGCGCCAGCAGCTTGGGTGGGGAAACCCTTGAAGCTTTCTTT.

Many counts were recorded for this clonotype. The gene calls are TRBV14 and TRBJ1-1; a weak D match, TRBD1 (6 bases). Deletions cut 1 base from V and 0 bases from J, with 12 bases between. Germline CDR1 SGHDN, CDR2 FVKESK. The CDR3 sequence is 16 residues long. The CDR3 DNA sequence: TGTGCCAGCAGCCAAGGGGGGCGCGGCATGAACACTGAAGCTTTCTTT. Its protein product is CASSQGGRGMNTEAFF.

In this sample, this clonotype turned up a few times. The genes are TRBV5-6 and TRBJ1-5; no clear D gene. V lost 1 base, J lost 4 bases, and 15 bases lay in between. From germline, CDR1 is SGHDT and CDR2 YYEEEE. The CDR3 sequence is 16 residues long. The CDR3 is CASSLFKGSGNQPQHF. In DNA, the CDR3 is TGTGCCAGCAGCTTGTTTAAAGGCTCGGGGAATCAGCCCCAGCATTTT.

This clonotype has just a few counts. Here the CDR3 reads CASSLGGVRETQYF. CDR3 in DNA: TGTGCCAGCAGCTTAGGAGGAGTTCGGGAGACCCAGTACTTC. V usage is TRBV7-2 and J usage is TRBJ2-5; D ambiguous. The germline gives CDR1 SGHTA, CDR2 FQGNSA. The V end lost 1 base, the J end lost 5 bases, and 11 bases lay between the germline ends. This CDR3 contains 14 residues.

V and J are TRBV28 and TRBJ2-6; D gene unclear. Between the trimmed V and J ends, which lost 6 bases and 1 base, there was a span of 13 bases. The CDR3 extends over 16 amino acids. Germline lookup yields CDR1 MDHEN and CDR2 SYDVKM. Here the CDR3 reads CASSSSAESGANVLTF. CDR3 nucleotides: TGTGCCAGCAGCTCCTCTGCAGAATCTGGGGCCAACGTCCTGACTTTC.

This clonotype was found a few times. This chain uses TRBV3-1 with TRBJ1-1, with D perhaps matching TRBD1 (5 bases). Germline V CDR1 and CDR2: LGHDT, YNNKEL (reference sequence). The V gene lost 1 base and the J gene lost 5 bases, with 11 bases spanning the gap. The CDR3 contains 14 residues. CDR3: CASSQARGRTEAFF. As DNA, the CDR3 is TGTGCCAGCAGCCAAGCTAGGGGAAGGACTGAAGCTTTCTTT. Filled out from reference TRBV3-1 and TRBJ1-1, the complete variable domain reads DTAVSQTPKYLVTQMGNDKSIKCEQNLGHDTMYWYKQDSKKFLKIMFSYNNKELIINETVPNRFSPKSPDKAHLNLHINSLELGDSAVYFCASSQARGRTEAFFGQGTRLTVV.

In its sample, this clonotype was seen a few times. This chain uses TRBV10-3 with TRBJ1-5; a weak D match, TRBD1 (6 bases). CDR3 length: 12 amino acids. V gave up 6 bases and J gave up 7 bases, with 10 bases separating them. Germline CDR1 ENHRY, CDR2 SYGVKD. The CDR3 nucleotides are TGTGCCATCAGCTCACAGGGCCAGCCCCAGCATTTT. This translates into CAISSQGQPQHF.

This clonotype was observed a few times. This chain joins TRBV20-1 and TRBJ2-7; 9 bases align to TRBD1. V trimming: 5 bases; J trimming: 7 bases; junction bases outside the gene matches: 9. This CDR3 spans 13 amino acids. Germline CDR1 DFQATT, CDR2 SNEGSKA (reference sequence). The CDR3 nucleotides read TGCAGTGCTGCCCGGGACAGGGCTCGGGAGCAGTACTTC. Residues: CSAARDRAREQYF.

The gene calls are TRBV20-1 and TRBJ1-4; TRBD1 might be the D (6 bases). The CDR3 covers 11 residues. V was trimmed by 4 bases and J by 12 bases, leaving 12 bases between them. Germline CDR1 reads DFQATT; CDR2 reads SNEGSKA (reference sequence). CDR3 protein: CSATGTPELFF. The DNA of the CDR3 is TGCAGTGCTACCGGGACACCGGAACTGTTTTTT.

V gene TRBV20-1 combines with J gene TRBJ2-1; 9 nucleotides align to TRBD2. The CDR3 consists of 16 residues. V was pared by 0 bases and J by 6 bases, with 9 bases of the junction left unmatched. Germline V gene lookup returns CDR1 DFQATT and CDR2 SNEGSKA (reference sequence). The CDR3 nucleotides are TGCAGTGCTAGAGACGGGAGACTAGCGGCCATCAATGAGCAGTTCTTC. This codes for CSARDGRLAAINEQFF.

The chain couples TRBV7-8 to TRBJ2-5, with D possibly TRBD2 on 5 matching bases. The ends were cut back, 1 base at V and 2 bases at J, with 17 bases in the middle. This CDR3 has 17 amino acids. The germline V gene encodes CDR1 SGHVS and CDR2 FQNEAQ. The CDR3 is CASSLGPAPGLQETQYF. The DNA of the CDR3 is TGTGCCAGCAGCTTAGGTCCTGCGCCAGGACTGCAAGAGACCCAGTACTTC. Using reference TRBV7-8 and TRBJ2-5 for the parts outside the CDR3, the full variable domain is GAGVSQSPRYKVAKRGQDVALRCDPISGHVSLFWYQQALGQGPEFLTYFQNEAQLDKSGLPSDRFFAERPEGSVSTLKIQRTQQEDSAVYLCASSLGPAPGLQETQYFGPGTRLLVL.

The V call is TRBV2, the J call TRBJ2-7, with TRBD1 matching over 7 bases. The ends lost 6 bases at V and 1 base at J; junction bases unmatched: 3. The germline V gene has CDR1 SNHLY and CDR2 FYNNEI. CDR3 size: 13 residues. CDR3 DNA sequence: TGTGCCAGCAGGACAGGGCCTTCCTACGAGCAGTACTTC. This sequence encodes CASRTGPSYEQYF.

This clonotype was recorded a few times. J is TRBJ2-5 and V is TRBV5-1, with D perhaps TRBD2 (6 bases). Germline V gene sequence: CDR1 SGHRS, CDR2 YFSETQ. V lost 3 bases and J lost 5, with 8 bases in between. The CDR3 loop spans 12 amino acids. The CDR3 reads CASSWDFETQYF. CDR3 nucleotides: TGCGCCAGCAGCTGGGACTTTGAGACCCAGTACTTC.

This clonotype was counted between two and nine times. This chain connects TRBV12-3 or TRBV12-4 to TRBJ2-1; D is possibly TRBD1 (6 bases). V was pared by 6 bases and J by 7 bases, with 19 bases between. The CDR3 is made up of 15 amino acids. The CDR3 here is CASRGLRGSVNEQFF. CDR3 sequence (DNA): TGTGCCAGCAGGGGTTTAAGGGGGTCGGTGAATGAGCAGTTCTTC.

The table lists this clonotype with a few counts. The chain uses TRBV7-9 and TRBJ2-1; 7 bases fit TRBD1. V was pared by 4 bases and J by 8 bases, with 14 bases of the junction left unmatched. The germline V gene has CDR1 SEHNR and CDR2 FQNEAQ (reference sequence). CDR3 size: 16 residues. CDR3 in amino acids: CASSSSGGSHFDEQFF. CDR3 DNA: TGTGCCAGCAGCTCCTCAGGGGGATCCCATTTTGATGAGCAGTTCTTC. The full variable domain, its missing parts supplied by reference TRBV7-9 and TRBJ2-1, is DTGVSQNPRHKITKRGQNVTFRCDPISEHNRLYWYRQTLGQGPEFLTYFQNEAQLEKSRLLSDRFSAERPKGSFSTLEIQRTEQGDSAMYLCASSSSGGSHFDEQFFGPGTRLTVL.

This clonotype showed up just once. This chain links TRBV18 with TRBJ2-1; D gene uncertain. V lost 3 bases, J lost 7 bases, and 7 bases lay in between. Germline values: CDR1 KGHSH, CDR2 LQKENI. This CDR3 is built from 12 residues. CDR3 nucleotides: TGTGCCAGCTCACCCTCTTTGAATGAGCAGTTCTTC. Translated, it gives CASSPSLNEQFF.

This clonotype occurred many times. The chain recombines TRBV4-2 with TRBJ2-2; no clear D gene. Germline V gene data show CDR1 as LGHNA and CDR2 as YNFKEQ. The CDR3 runs to 17 residues. Trimming removed 4 bases at V and 2 bases at J, with 17 bases between. The CDR3 nucleotides are TGTGCCAGCAGCCCCTTCCAAAGGACGGAAAACACCGGGGAGCTGTTTTTT. Encoded protein: CASSPFQRTENTGELFF.

The V and J genes are TRBV18 and TRBJ2-4; TRBD2 is a possible D gene (6 bases). CDR3 length: 16 residues. V dropped 0 bases and J dropped 3 bases, with 12 bases sitting between them. Germline V gene data show CDR1 as KGHSH and CDR2 as LQKENI. The CDR3 DNA reads as TGTGCCAGCTCACCACCGCGGGGAGTGGACAAAAACATTCAGTACTTC. This encodes CASSPPRGVDKNIQYF.